One sample yielded the 16 T cell receptor beta chains listed below, sequenced in a study of OX40 agonist ivuxolimab in advanced cancers. The library relied on the immunoSEQ multiplex PCR assay. TCRdb took this table from immuneACCESS and kept in-frame rearrangements with V and J called. Such tables lack part of the clones; where checked against another copy, unresolved V genes explain under half of the gap, and the rest is unexplained. Recorded for this sample are over 60,000 clones; 70% to 90% of them occurred a single time. 4% to 4.5% of the sample comes from the top ten. The material sequenced was CD4+ or CD8+ T cells sorted from blood, taken in a trial of the OX40 agonist ivuxolimab. Every receptor here comes from an adult with an advanced solid tumor such as melanoma, head and neck, liver or kidney cancer.

This clone was seen once. The CDR3 DNA is TGTGCCAGCAGTCTTAGCGGGAGGGGTTACAATGAGCAGTTCTTC. Translation gives CASSLSGRGYNEQFF. The chain couples TRBV2 to TRBJ2-1; 11 bases align to TRBD2. The germline CDR1 and CDR2 sequences are SNHLY and FYNNEI. The CDR3 covers 15 residues. V lost 5 bases and J lost 4; bases outside the gene matches: 4. The full variable domain, in which reference TRBV2 and TRBJ2-1 provide the parts outside the CDR3, is EPEVTQTPSHQVTQMGQEVILRCVPISNHLYFYWYRQILGQKVEFLVSFYNNEISEKSEIFDDQFSVERPDGSNFTLKIRSTKLEDSAMYFCASSLSGRGYNEQFFGPGTRLTVL.

The V gene is TRBV16, the J gene TRBJ2-1, with D possibly matching TRBD2 (7 bases). CDR3 length: 13 residues. The V end was cut by 4 bases, the J end by 9 bases, with 13 bases between. CDR1 is KGHSY and CDR2 is FQNENV in the germline V gene. The CDR3 is CASSPRGAGEQFF. The CDR3 DNA reads TGTGCCAGCAGCCCACGGGGGGCGGGTGAGCAGTTCTTC.

J is TRBJ2-3 and V is TRBV6-4; TRBD2 might be the D (6 bases). The germline V and J ends were trimmed by 6 bases and 3 bases, with 19 bases remaining between them. The length of the CDR3 is 16 residues. CDR1 and CDR2 (germline): MRHNA, SNTAGT. The CDR3 coding sequence is TGTGCCAGCAGCTTAGCGGCCCCCTCGGGGACAGATACGCAGTATTTT. Its translation is CASSLAAPSGTDTQYF.

The chain carries TRBV5-1 and TRBJ1-4, with D tentatively TRBD1 (6 bases). The CDR3 has 14 residues. CDR1 and CDR2 (germline): SGHRS, YFSETQ. The V and J ends lost 4 bases and 8 bases respectively, with 15 bases between them. CDR3 in DNA: TGCGCCAGCAGCCCCTGGGGGGGCCGAGAAAAACTGTTTTTT. This codes for CASSPWGGREKLFF. The whole variable domain, filled in from reference TRBV5-1 and TRBJ1-4, reads KAGVTQTPRYLIKTRGQQVTLSCSPISGHRSVSWYQQTPGQGLQFLFEYFSETQRNKGNFPGRFSGRQFSNSRSEMNVSTLELGDSALYLCASSPWGGREKLFFGSGTQLSVL.

V gene TRBV11-2 combines with J gene TRBJ2-1, with TRBD2 matching over 7 bases. The germline CDR1 and CDR2 sequences are SGHAT and FQNNGV. V shed 2 bases and J 8 bases; nucleotides not matched to a gene: 9. The CDR3 is 15 residues long. CDR3 protein: CASSLPGRWFDEQFF. The CDR3 nucleotides read TGTGCCAGCAGCTTACCCGGGAGGTGGTTCGATGAGCAGTTCTTC.

The chain combines TRBV10-3 with TRBJ2-5; 8 bases line up with TRBD1. The CDR3 runs to 15 residues. Germline-derived CDR1 and CDR2 are ENHRY and SYGVKD. Germline trimming cut 5 bases from V and 0 bases from J; bases unmatched to any gene: 5. The CDR3 DNA reads TGTGCCATCAGTAGATCAGGGGGCGACCAAGAGACCCAGTACTTC. Translation gives CAISRSGGDQETQYF.

This CDR3 is CASSLGPGDGYTF. In DNA form, the CDR3 reads TGTGCCAGCAGCTTGGGTCCCGGGGATGGCTACACCTTC. This chain connects TRBV7-3 to TRBJ1-2; D uncertain. Deletions cut 3 bases from V and 6 bases from J, with 11 bases between. CDR3 length: 13 amino acids. Germline loops: CDR1 SGHTA, CDR2 FQGTGA.

The V call is TRBV6-6, the J call TRBJ2-7, with D perhaps TRBD1 or TRBD2 (6 bases each). Germline loops: CDR1 MNHNY, CDR2 SVGAGI (reference sequence). V was pared by 6 bases and J by 2 bases, with 17 bases between. The CDR3 extends over 15 amino acids. CDR3: CASRGGAGETYEQYF. The DNA for the CDR3 is TGTGCCAGCAGGGGGGGAGCAGGGGAGACCTACGAGCAGTACTTC.

The chain links TRBV28 to TRBJ2-1; 12 positions agree with TRBD1. The V segment lost 3 bases and the J segment 7 bases; nucleotides outside the gene matches: 4. The V gene's germline CDR1 is MDHEN and CDR2 SYDVKM. The CDR3 has 15 residues. This CDR3 reads CASSFSGQGANEQFF. In DNA, the CDR3 is TGTGCCAGCAGTTTCTCGGGACAGGGGGCGAATGAGCAGTTCTTC.

The rearrangement links TRBV7-9 to TRBJ1-2; D may be TRBD1 (6 bases). The CDR3 runs 12 residues. V was clipped by 3 bases and J by 7 bases, with 9 bases between them. The V gene's germline CDR1 is SEHNR and CDR2 FQNEAQ (reference sequence). The CDR3 protein is CASSFTGSGYTF. The CDR3 region has the DNA TGTGCCAGCAGCTTTACAGGGAGTGGCTACACCTTC.

This rearrangement joins TRBV7-9 to TRBJ1-1; a weak D match, TRBD1 (6 bases). This CDR3 spans 14 amino acids. The germline gives CDR1 SEHNR, CDR2 FQNEAQ (reference sequence). V was pared by 2 bases and J by 4 bases, with 11 bases between. In nucleotides, the CDR3 is TGTGCCAGCAGCTTACGTGCGGGGGCCACTGAAGCTTTCTTT. Translated, it gives CASSLRAGATEAFF.

CDR3 sequence reads: CASSQPTGGTDTQYF. CDR3 nucleotides: TGTGCCAGCAGCCAACCTACAGGGGGCACAGATACGCAGTATTTT. This chain connects TRBV14 to TRBJ2-3; 7 bases agree with TRBD1. V shed 2 bases and J 1 base; nucleotides not matched to a gene: 3. Germline CDR1 and CDR2: SGHDN and FVKESK. The CDR3 covers 15 residues.

The chain joins TRBV5-1 to TRBJ1-1, with D perhaps TRBD1 (5 bases). The CDR3 has 14 residues. V lost 0 bases to trimming and J lost 0 bases, with 6 bases between them. Germline V CDR1 and CDR2: SGHRS, YFSETQ. The CDR3 is CASSLGQMNTEAFF. CDR3 bases: TGCGCCAGCAGCTTGGGACAGATGAACACTGAAGCTTTCTTT.

Worth noting for this clone: This sample also contains other DNA sequences that code for the same CDR3. CDR3 DNA: TGTGCCAGCAGTGCGGACAGGGGCGACACTGAAGCTTTCTTT. It translates to CASSADRGDTEAFF. The chain carries TRBV6-1 and TRBJ1-1, with 9 nucleotides matching TRBD1. The CDR3 loop spans 14 amino acids. The V segment lost 4 bases and the J segment 3 bases; nucleotides outside the gene matches: 3. Germline CDR1 reads MNHNS; CDR2 reads SASEGT.

This sequence joins TRBV2 and TRBJ2-4, with TRBD1 matching 9 bases. This CDR3 comprises 13 residues. The junction had 3 bases not matched to a gene; V was cut back by 6 bases and J by 6 bases. The germline CDR1 and CDR2 sequences are SNHLY and FYNNEI. The CDR3 protein is CASRLGQGNIQYF. The CDR3 coding sequence is TGTGCCAGCAGGTTGGGACAGGGAAACATTCAGTACTTC.

The rearrangement uses TRBV5-1 and TRBJ2-7; D remains ambiguous. Trimming stripped 7 bases from V and 4 bases from J, with 9 bases between. The CDR3 sequence is 11 residues long. Germline V lookup: CDR1 SGHRS, CDR2 YFSETQ. The chain's CDR3 is CASGEGYEQYF. CDR3 bases: TGCGCCAGCGGAGAAGGGTACGAGCAGTACTTC.